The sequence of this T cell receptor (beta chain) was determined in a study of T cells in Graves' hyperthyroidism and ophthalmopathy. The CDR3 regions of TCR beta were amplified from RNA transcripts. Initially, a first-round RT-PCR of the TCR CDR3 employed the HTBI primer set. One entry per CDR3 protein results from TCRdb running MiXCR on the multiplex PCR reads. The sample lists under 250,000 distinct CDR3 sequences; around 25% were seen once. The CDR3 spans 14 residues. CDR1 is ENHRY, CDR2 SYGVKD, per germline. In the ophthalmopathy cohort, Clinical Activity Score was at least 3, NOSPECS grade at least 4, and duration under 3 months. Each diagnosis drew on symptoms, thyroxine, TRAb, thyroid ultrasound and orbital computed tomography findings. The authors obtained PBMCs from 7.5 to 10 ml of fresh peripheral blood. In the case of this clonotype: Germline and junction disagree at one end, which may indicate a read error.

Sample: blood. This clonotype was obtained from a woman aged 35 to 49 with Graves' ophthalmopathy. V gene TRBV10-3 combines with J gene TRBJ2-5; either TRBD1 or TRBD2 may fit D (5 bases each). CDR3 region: CAISDGRDGETLYF. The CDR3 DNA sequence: TGTGCCATCAGTGATGGCAGGGATGGGGAGACCCTGTACTTC.